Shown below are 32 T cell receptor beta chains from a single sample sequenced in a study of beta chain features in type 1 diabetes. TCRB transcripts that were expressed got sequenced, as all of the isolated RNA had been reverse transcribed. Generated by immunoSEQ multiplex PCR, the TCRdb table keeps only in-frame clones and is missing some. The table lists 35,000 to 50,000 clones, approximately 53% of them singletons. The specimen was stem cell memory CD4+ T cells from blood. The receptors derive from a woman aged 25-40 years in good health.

CDR3 in DNA: TGTGCCAGCAACGGCGGCCGGGGTCGTTTGGATGAGCAGTTCTTC. This codes for CASNGGRGRLDEQFF. This rearrangement joins TRBV28 to TRBJ2-1; perhaps TRBD2 as D (5 bases). Trimming left V 7 bases short and J 8 bases short, with 21 bases between. The CDR3 spans 15 residues. The V gene's germline CDR1 is MDHEN and CDR2 SYDVKM. Using reference TRBV28 and TRBJ2-1 for the parts outside the CDR3, the full variable domain is DVKVTQSSRYLVKRTGEKVFLECVQDMDHENMFWYRQDPGLGLRLIYFSYDVKMKEKGDIPEGYSVSREKKERFSLILESASTNQTSMYLCASNGGRGRLDEQFFGPGTRLTVL.

DNA of the CDR3: TGTGCCAGCAGCGTAGAAGGCGGGAGGGCCTATTTTGATACGCAGTATTTT. It codes for CASSVEGGRAYFDTQYF. The gene calls are TRBV9 and TRBJ2-3; 9 nucleotides agree with TRBD2. The CDR3 loop spans 17 amino acids. J gave up 6 bases and V 0 bases, and 11 bases lay outside the gene matches. The germline V gene encodes CDR1 SGDLS and CDR2 YYNGEE.

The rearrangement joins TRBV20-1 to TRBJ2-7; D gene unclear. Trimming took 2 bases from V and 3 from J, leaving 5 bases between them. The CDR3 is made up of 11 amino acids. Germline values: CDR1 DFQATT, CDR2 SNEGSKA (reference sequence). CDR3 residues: CSARNNYEQYF. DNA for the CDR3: TGCAGTGCTAGAAACAACTACGAGCAGTACTTC.

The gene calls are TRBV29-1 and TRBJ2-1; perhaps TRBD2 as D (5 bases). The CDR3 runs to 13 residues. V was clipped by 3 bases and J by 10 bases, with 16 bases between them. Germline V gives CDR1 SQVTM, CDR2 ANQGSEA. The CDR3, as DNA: TGCAGCGTTGATCCAGCGGCGGTCGAGGAGCAGTTCTTC. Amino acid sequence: CSVDPAAVEEQFF.

CDR3 coding DNA: TGTGCCAGCAGCGAGCGGGAGAGCTCCTACAATGAGCAGTTCTTC. This gives the protein CASSERESSYNEQFF. The rearrangement uses TRBV5-8 and TRBJ2-1; TRBD2 matches 8 bases. This CDR3 is built from 15 residues. Germline V CDR1 and CDR2: SGHTS, YDEGEE. After removal of 4 bases from V and 0 bases from J, the junction contained 3 bases not matched to a gene. The entire variable domain, with the rest obtained from reference TRBV5-8 and TRBJ2-1, is as follows: EAGVTQSPTHLIKTRGQQATLRCSPISGHTSVYWYQQALGLGLQFLLWYDEGEERNRGNFPPRFSGRQFPNYSSELNVNALELEDSALYLCASSERESSYNEQFFGPGTRLTVL.

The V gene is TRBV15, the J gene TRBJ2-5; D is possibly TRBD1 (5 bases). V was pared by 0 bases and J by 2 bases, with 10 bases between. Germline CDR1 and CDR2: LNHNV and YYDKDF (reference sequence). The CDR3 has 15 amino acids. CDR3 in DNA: TGTGCCACCAGCAGAGATGGGTCAGGGCAAGAGACCCAGTACTTC. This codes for CATSRDGSGQETQYF.

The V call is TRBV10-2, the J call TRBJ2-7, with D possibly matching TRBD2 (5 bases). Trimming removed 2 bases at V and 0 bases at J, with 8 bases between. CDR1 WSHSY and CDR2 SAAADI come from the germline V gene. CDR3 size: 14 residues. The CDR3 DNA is TGCGCCAGCAGTGAGAACGGGGACTCCTACGAGCAGTACTTC. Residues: CASSENGDSYEQYF.

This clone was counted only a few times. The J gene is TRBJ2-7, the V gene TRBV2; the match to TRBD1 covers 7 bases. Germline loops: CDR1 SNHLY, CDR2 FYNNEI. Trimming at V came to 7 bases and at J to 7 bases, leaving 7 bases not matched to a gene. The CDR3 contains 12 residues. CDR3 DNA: TGTGCCAGCAAAAAGGACAGGAGTGAGCAGTACTTC. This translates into CASKKDRSEQYF.

CDR3 in amino acids: CASKTLTSGKAGELFF. CDR3 sequence (DNA): TGTGCCAGCAAGACTTTGACTAGCGGGAAAGCCGGGGAGCTGTTTTTT. The chain joins TRBV2 to TRBJ2-2, with 11 bases that match TRBD2. Germline assignment: CDR1 SNHLY and CDR2 FYNNEI. Unmatched junction bases numbered 10, after V lost 7 bases and J lost 6 bases. This CDR3 is built from 16 residues.

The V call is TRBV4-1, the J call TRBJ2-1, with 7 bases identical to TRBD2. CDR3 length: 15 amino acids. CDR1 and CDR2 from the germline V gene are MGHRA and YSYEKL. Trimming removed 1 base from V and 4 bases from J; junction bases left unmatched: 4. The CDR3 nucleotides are TGCGCCAGCAGCCAAGTGGGGACTAATTACAATGAGCAGTTCTTC. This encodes CASSQVGTNYNEQFF.

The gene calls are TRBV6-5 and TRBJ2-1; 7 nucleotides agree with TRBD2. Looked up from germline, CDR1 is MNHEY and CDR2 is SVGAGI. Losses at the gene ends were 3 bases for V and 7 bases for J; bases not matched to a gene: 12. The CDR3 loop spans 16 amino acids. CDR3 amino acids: CASSYLASGVGNEQFF. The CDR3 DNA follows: TGTGCCAGCAGTTATCTGGCTAGCGGAGTGGGTAATGAGCAGTTCTTC.

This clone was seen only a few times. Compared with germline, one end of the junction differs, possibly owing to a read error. CDR3 nucleotide sequence: TGTGCTAGCAGCTTAGGCCCTACTAGCGTCGGGAATGAGCAGTTCTTC. Protein sequence: CASSLGPTSVGNEQFF. The chain links TRBV7-7 to TRBJ2-1, with TRBD2 matching 7 bases. The germline V gene has CDR1 SSHAT and CDR2 FNYEAQ (reference sequence). The CDR3 totals 16 residues.

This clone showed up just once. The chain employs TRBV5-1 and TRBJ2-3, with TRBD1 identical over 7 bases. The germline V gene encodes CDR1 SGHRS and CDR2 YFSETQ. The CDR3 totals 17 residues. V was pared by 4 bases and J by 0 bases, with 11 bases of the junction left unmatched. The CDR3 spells CASSPRDRSPSTDTQYF. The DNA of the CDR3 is TGCGCCAGCAGCCCCCGGGACAGAAGCCCTAGCACAGATACGCAGTATTTT.

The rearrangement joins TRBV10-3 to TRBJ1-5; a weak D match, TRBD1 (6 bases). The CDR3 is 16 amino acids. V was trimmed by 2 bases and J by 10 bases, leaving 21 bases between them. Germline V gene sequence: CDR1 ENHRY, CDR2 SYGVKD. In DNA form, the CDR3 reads TGTGCCATCAGTGAGGGGGGGGCCATGCTTTCGAACCCCCAGCATTTT. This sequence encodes CAISEGGAMLSNPQHF.

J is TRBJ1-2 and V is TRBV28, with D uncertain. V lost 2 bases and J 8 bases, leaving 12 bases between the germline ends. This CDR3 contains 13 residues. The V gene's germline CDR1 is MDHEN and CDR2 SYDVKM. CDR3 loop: CASSLEAVRGYTF. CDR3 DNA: TGTGCCAGCAGTTTAGAGGCAGTACGAGGCTACACCTTC.

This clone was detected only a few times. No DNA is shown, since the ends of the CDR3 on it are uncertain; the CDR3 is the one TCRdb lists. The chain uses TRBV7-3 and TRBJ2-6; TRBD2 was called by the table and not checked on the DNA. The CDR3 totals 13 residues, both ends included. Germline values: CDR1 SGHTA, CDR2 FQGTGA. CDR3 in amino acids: CASHTFGANVLTF.

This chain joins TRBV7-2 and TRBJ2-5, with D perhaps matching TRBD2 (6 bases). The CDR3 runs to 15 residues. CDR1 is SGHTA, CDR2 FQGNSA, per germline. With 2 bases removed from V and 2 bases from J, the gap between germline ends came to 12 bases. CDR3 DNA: TGTGCCAGCAGCTTACTAGTAGCGGAGCAAGAGACCCAGTACTTC. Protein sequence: CASSLLVAEQETQYF.

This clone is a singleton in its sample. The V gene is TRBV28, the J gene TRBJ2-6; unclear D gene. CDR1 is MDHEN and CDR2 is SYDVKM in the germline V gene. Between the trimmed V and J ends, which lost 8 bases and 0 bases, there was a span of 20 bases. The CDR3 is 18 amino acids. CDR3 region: CASGGSTFSISGANVLTF. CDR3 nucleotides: TGTGCCAGCGGCGGATCCACTTTTTCAATCTCTGGGGCCAACGTCCTGACTTTC.

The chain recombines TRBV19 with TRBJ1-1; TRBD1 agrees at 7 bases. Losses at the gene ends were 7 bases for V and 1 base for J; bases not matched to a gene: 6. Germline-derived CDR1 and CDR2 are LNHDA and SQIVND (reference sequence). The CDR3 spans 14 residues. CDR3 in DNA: TGTGCCAGTACCCGACAGGGAAAGAACACTGAAGCTTTCTTT. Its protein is CASTRQGKNTEAFF.

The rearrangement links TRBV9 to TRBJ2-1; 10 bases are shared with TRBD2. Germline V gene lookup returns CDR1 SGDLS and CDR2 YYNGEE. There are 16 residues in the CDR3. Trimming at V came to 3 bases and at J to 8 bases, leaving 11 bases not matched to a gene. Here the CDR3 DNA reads TGTGCCAGCAGCGGCCCAGGGATAGCGGGAGGATATGAGCAGTTCTTC. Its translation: CASSGPGIAGGYEQFF.

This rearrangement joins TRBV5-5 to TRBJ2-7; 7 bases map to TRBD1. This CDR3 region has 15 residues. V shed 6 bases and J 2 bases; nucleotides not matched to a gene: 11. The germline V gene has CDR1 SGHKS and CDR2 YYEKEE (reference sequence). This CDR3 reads CASKSPGQPTYEQYF. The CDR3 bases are TGTGCCAGCAAGAGCCCGGGACAGCCTACCTACGAGCAGTACTTC.

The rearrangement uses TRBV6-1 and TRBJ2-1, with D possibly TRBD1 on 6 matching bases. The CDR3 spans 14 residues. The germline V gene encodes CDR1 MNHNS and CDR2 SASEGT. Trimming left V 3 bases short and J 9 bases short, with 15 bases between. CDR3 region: CASSEEGGVSEQFF. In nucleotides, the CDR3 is TGTGCCAGCAGTGAGGAAGGGGGAGTAAGTGAGCAGTTCTTC.

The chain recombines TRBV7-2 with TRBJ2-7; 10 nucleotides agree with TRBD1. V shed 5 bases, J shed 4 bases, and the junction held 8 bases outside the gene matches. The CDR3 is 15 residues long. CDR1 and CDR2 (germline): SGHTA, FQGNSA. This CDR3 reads CASSLRTGGLYEQYF. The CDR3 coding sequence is TGTGCCAGCAGCCTCCGGACAGGGGGGTTATACGAGCAGTACTTC.

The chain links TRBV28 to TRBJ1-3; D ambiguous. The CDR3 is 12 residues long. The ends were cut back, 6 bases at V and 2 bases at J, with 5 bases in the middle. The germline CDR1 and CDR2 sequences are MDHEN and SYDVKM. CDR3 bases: TGTGCCAGCAGGTATCCTGGAAACACCATATATTTT. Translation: CASRYPGNTIYF.

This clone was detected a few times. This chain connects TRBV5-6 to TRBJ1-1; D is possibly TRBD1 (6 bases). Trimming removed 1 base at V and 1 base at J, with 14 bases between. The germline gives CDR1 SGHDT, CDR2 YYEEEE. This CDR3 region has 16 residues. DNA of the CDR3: TGTGCCAGCAGCTTGCAACCGGACAGAAGGAACACTGAAGCTTTCTTT. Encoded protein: CASSLQPDRRNTEAFF. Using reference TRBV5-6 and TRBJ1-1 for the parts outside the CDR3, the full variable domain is DAGVTQSPTHLIKTRGQQVTLRCSPKSGHDTVSWYQQALGQGPQFIFQYYEEEERQRGNFPDRFSGHQFPNYSSELNVNALLLGDSALYLCASSLQPDRRNTEAFFGQGTRLTVV.

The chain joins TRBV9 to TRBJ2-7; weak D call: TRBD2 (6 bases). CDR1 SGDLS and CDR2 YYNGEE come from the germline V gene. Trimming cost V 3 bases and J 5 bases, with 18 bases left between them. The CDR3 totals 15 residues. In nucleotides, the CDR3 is TGTGCCAGCAGCGCCTCGACGGGGGTAAGGGACGAGCAGTACTTC. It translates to CASSASTGVRDEQYF. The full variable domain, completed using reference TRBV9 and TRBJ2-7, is DSGVTQTPKHLITATGQRVTLRCSPRSGDLSVYWYQQSLDQGLQFLIQYYNGEERAKGNILERFSAQQFPDLHSELNLSSLELGDSALYFCASSASTGVRDEQYFGPGTRLTVT.

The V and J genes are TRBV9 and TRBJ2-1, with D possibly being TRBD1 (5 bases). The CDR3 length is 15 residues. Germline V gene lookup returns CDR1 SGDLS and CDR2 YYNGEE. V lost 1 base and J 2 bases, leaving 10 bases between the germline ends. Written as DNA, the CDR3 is TGTGCCAGCAGCGTAACCAGGGCCCCCTACAATGAGCAGTTCTTC. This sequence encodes CASSVTRAPYNEQFF.

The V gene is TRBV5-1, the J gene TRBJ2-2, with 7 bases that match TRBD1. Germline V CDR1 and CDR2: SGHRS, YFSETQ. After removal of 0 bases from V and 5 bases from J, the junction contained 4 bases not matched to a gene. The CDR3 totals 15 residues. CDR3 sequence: CASSLGQGTTGELFF. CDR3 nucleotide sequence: TGCGCCAGCAGCTTGGGACAGGGAACGACCGGGGAGCTGTTTTTT.

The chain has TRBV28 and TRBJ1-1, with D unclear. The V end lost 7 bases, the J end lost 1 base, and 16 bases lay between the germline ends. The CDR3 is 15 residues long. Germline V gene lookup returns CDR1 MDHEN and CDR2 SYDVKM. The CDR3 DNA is TGTGCCAGCACGCGACAACCGACCGGGAACACTGAAGCTTTCTTT. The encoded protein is CASTRQPTGNTEAFF.

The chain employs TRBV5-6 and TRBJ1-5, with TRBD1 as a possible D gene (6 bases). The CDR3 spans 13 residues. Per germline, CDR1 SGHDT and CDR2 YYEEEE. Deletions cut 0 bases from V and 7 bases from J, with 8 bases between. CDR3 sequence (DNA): TGTGCCAGCAGCTTGGTAGGGGGACAGCCCCAGCATTTT. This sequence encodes CASSLVGGQPQHF. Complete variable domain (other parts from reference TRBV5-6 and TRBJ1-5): DAGVTQSPTHLIKTRGQQVTLRCSPKSGHDTVSWYQQALGQGPQFIFQYYEEEERQRGNFPDRFSGHQFPNYSSELNVNALLLGDSALYLCASSLVGGQPQHFGDGTRLSIL.

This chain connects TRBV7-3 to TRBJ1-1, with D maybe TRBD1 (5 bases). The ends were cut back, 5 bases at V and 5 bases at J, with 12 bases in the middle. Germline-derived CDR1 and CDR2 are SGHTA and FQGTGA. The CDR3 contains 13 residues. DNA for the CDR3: TGTGCCAGCAGCCAAGGGGCAGGGACTGAAGCTTTCTTT. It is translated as CASSQGAGTEAFF.

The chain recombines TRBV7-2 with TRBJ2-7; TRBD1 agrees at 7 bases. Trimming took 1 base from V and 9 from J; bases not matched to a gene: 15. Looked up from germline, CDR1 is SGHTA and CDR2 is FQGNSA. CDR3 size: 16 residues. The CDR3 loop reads CASSLGEGTDLRAQYF. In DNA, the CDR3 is TGTGCCAGCAGCTTAGGGGAAGGGACAGACCTACGAGCGCAGTACTTC.